This T cell receptor (beta chain) was found in a study of blood T cell repertoires in COVID-19. Study at large: PBMCs, B-cell-depleted T cells, or T cells provided the cDNA or gDNA that made up the material.

Measured with immunoSEQ multiplex PCR; TCRdb has only the in-frame clones, and not every one. Of around 220,000 clones in the sample, about four fifths were seen once. Trimming took 2 bases from V and 1 from J, leaving 10 bases between them. This CDR3 comprises 15 residues. CDR1 and CDR2 (germline): SGHAT, FQNNGV. The rearrangement uses TRBV11-2 and TRBJ2-3; tentatively, D is TRBD1 (6 bases). This receptor was taken from a woman older than 75 with acute or convalescent COVID-19. The sequencing sample was made of peripheral blood. CDR3 in amino acids: CASSLRGSRTDTQYF. CDR3 nucleotide sequence: TGTGCCAGCAGCTTAAGGGGGAGCCGCACAGATACGCAGTATTTT.